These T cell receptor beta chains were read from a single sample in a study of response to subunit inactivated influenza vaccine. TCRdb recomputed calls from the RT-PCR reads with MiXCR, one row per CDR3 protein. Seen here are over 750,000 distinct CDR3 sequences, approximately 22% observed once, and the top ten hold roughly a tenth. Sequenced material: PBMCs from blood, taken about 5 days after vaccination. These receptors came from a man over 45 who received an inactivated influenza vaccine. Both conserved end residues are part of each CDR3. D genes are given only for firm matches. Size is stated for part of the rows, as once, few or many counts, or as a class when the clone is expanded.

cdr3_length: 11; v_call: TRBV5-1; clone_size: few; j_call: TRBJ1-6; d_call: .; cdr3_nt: TGCGCCAGCGGCGGCAATTCACCCCTCCACTTT; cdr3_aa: CASGGNSPLHF
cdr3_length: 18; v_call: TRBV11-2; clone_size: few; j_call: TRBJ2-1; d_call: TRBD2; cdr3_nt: TGTGCCAGCAGCTTCGGACTAGCGGGAGAGGTTCCCCTCAATGAGCAGTTCTTC; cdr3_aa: CASSFGLAGEVPLNEQFF
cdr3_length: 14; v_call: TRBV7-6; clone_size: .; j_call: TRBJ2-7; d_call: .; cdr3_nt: TGTGCCAGCAGCTTATCGGCCGATTTCTACGAGCAGTACTTC; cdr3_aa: CASSLSADFYEQYF
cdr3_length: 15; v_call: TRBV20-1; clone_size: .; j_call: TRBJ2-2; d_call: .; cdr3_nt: TGCAGTGCTAACAGGGATTCCTCGGTGTCGGGGGAGCTGTTTTTT; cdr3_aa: CSANRDSSVSGELFF
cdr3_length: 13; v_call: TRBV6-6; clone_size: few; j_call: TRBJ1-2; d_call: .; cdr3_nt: TGTGCCAGCAGCCCCCCGGAGGTCGGCGGCTACACCTTC; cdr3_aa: CASSPPEVGGYTF
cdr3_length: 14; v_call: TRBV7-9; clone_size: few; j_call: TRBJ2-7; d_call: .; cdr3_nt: TGTGCCAGCAGCTCCCCGGACAGCTCCTACGAGCAGTACTTC; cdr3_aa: CASSSPDSSYEQYF
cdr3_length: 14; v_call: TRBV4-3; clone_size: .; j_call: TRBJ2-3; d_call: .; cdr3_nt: TGCGCCAGCAGCCGGACGCGGTTAGCAGATACGCAGTATTTT; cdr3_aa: CASSRTRLADTQYF
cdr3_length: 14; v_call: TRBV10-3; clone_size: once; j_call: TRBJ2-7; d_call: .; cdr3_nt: TGTGCCATCAGGCCACGTGAACGGCTATACGAGCAGTACTTC; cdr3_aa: CAIRPRERLYEQYF
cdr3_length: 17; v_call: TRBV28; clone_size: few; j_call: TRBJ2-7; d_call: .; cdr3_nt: TGTGCCAGCAGTCCGAGTCCCGGGAGTGGGTACTCCTACGAGCAGTACTTC; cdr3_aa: CASSPSPGSGYSYEQYF
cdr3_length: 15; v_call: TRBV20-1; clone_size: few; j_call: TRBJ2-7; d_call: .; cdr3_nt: TGCAGTGCTAGAGCTTTGCGGGACAGCTCCTACGAGCAGTACTTC; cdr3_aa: CSARALRDSSYEQYF
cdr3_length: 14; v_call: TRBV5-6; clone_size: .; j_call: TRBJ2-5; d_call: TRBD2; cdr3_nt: TGTGCCAGCAGGACTAGCGGGGACCAAGAGACCCAGTACTTC; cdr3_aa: CASRTSGDQETQYF
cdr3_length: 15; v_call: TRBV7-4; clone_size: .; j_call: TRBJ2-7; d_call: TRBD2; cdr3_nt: TGTGCCAGCAGCTTAGAGCGGGAGAGTCCCTACGAGCAGTACTTC; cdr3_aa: CASSLERESPYEQYF
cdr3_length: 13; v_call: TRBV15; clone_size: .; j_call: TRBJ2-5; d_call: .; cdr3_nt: TGTGCCACCAGCATTGACGCGGAAGAGACCCAGTACTTC; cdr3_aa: CATSIDAEETQYF
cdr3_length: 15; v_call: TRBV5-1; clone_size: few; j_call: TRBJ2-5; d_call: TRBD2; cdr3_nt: TGCGCCAGCAGCTTTGTAGCGGGGGTAAGAGAGACCCAGTACTTC; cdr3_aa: CASSFVAGVRETQYF